Listed below are T cell receptor beta chains from one sample, sequenced in a study of CD8 T cells in Susac syndrome. Via MiXCR, TCRdb re-called the immunoSEQ multiplex PCR reads, giving one row per CDR3 protein. The sample includes 100,000 to 150,000 distinct CDR3 sequences, more than 90% of them seen just once. The sample consisted of CD4+ T cells from PBMCs. These receptors were taken from a human donor in good health. Each CDR3 is given with its conserved first and last residue. A D gene is named only where the DNA matches it firmly. Clone size is not always given. Where it is, it says once, few, many or a class for expanded clones.

j_call clone_size d_call v_call cdr3_nt cdr3_aa
TRBJ2-7 - - TRBV14 TGTGCCAGCAGCCAACTAGGATCAACCTACGAGCAGTACTTC CASSQLGSTYEQYF
TRBJ2-7 - TRBD2 TRBV28 TGTGCCAGCAGGGTAGGCGGGAGCTCCTACGAGCAGTACTTC CASRVGGSSYEQYF
TRBJ2-7 - TRBD1 TRBV6-5 TGTGCCAGCAGTTCGAGGATTGGCTCAGGGGGCTCTTACGAGCAGTACTTC CASSSRIGSGGSYEQYF
TRBJ2-3 - - TRBV29-1 TGCAGCGTTGAACGGGACGACCATCGGTATTTT CSVERDDHRYF
TRBJ2-5 - - TRBV28 TGTGCCAGCAGAATCGGGAGCCAAGAGACCCAGTACTTC CASRIGSQETQYF
TRBJ2-3 once - TRBV7-9 TGTGCCAGCAGCCCCTTAAGCTGGGAGAGGACAGATACGCAGTATTTT CASSPLSWERTDTQYF
TRBJ2-5 - - TRBV20-1 TGCAGTGCTAAAAAGTACCAAGAGACCCAGTACTTC CSAKKYQETQYF
TRBJ2-7 - - TRBV28 TGTGCCAGCAGTTTACCGGGATACAACTACGAGCAGTACTTC CASSLPGYNYEQYF
TRBJ2-7 - - TRBV29-1 TGCAGCGTAACAGGGAGCTCCTACGAGCAGTACTTC CSVTGSSYEQYF
TRBJ2-1 once - TRBV12-3/TRBV12-4 TGTGCCAGCAGCCCCTCGCAGGGGATCCTCGGTGAGCAGTTCTTC CASSPSQGILGEQFF
TRBJ2-5 - - TRBV6-2/TRBV6-3 TGTGCCAGCAGTTCCAATCGACAGGACATCCAAGAGACCCAGTACTTC CASSSNRQDIQETQYF